The T cell receptor (beta chain) under discussion was sequenced for a study of blood T cell repertoires in COVID-19. Between the trimmed V and J ends, which lost 6 bases and 3 bases, there was a span of 6 bases. CDR3 length: 11 amino acids. Germline CDR1 MNHEY, CDR2 SVGAGI. Repertoires were generated with immunoSEQ multiplex PCR, while TCRdb's copy carries only in-frame clones and drops some. Of about 89,000 clones in the sample, 81% were seen once. The TCR comes from a woman over 75 with acute or convalescent COVID-19. The chain uses TRBV6-5 and TRBJ2-7, with D unclear. Sequencing was carried out using peripheral blood. The CDR3 nucleotides read TGTGCCAGCAGACAGAACTACGAGCAGTACGTC. Residues: CASRQNYEQYV.